The T cell receptor (beta chain) described here comes from a study of blood T cell dynamics during melanoma immunotherapy (dated by TCRdb to the early 2020s). Study-wide context: Patients with metastatic melanoma were treated with first-line pembrolizumab or nivolumab plus ipilimumab as standard of care in the United Kingdom. To find early correlates of response, peripheral T cell receptor repertoires were profiled in metastatic melanoma patients before and after one cycle of checkpoint inhibitor therapy. A training cohort was formed from consecutive patients, and a further independent group of patients from the same centre was pooled into an external validation set.

Read against the paper, the sample's time point label means: week 3, after first cycle of checkpoint inhibitor. Blood samples were collected before treatment (T0) and at week 3 (W3), after the first cycle of checkpoint blockade. Except for two patients with rapid clinical progression, response was assessed 12 weeks after the first infusion by RECIST 1.1; disease control meant complete response, partial response or stable disease. Patients were not eligible if they had prior systemic cancer treatment, concomitant immunosuppressant therapy or synchronous other active malignancies. To track both circulating cells and T cell turnover, TCR beta was sequenced from bulk PBMC as well as from plasma cell-free DNA. PBMC were isolated from blood with Lymphoprep and SepMate tubes, followed by red cell lysis. DNA from PBMC and sorted T cell subsets was extracted with QIAamp DNA Blood Mini kits. In the germline V gene (reference sequence), CDR1 corresponds to MNHNY and CDR2 to SVGAGI. Trimming takes 5 bases from V and 6 bases from J, and the germline ends sit 17 bases apart. The cysteine opens and the phenylalanine closes a CDR3 of 15 amino acids. Of all the DNA, just the CDR3 is kept, 45 bases in frame from base 1.

Summary of the overall study and its limitations: Patients who later achieved disease control showed a bifurcated PBMC repertoire reorganization at W3, with increased clonality or increased diversity, unlike progressors. The relatively small sample size was acknowledged as a potential limitation on generalization of the results. The study was unable to establish whether the T cell clones driving the repertoire changes were melanoma-specific or instead reflected general immune activation.

Every bulk PBMC sample was loaded with the same fixed amount of 350 ng of DNA. Following the manufacturer instructions, the immunoSEQ TCRb Assay kit was used to amplify TCR beta CDR3 sequences from genomic DNA. The KAPA Library Quantification Kit for Illumina platforms was used to quantify pooled libraries by qPCR. Sequencing of the pooled libraries was done on an Illumina NextSeq 500, with clustering at roughly 0.55-1.1 pM. The authors' pipeline ran thus. The TCR data were analyzed using immunoSEQ ANALYZER and the R LymphoSeq package. A rearrangement efficiency score was calculated as productive divided by the sum of productive and non-productive CDR3 sequences. Clonality was measured with the Gini coefficient and diversity with the Renyi index at alpha=1, and both measures were compared pairwise between timepoints within each patient. Clonal relatedness used an edit distance of 3, and repertoire similarity used the Bhattacharyya coefficient, both computed in LymphoSeq. To classify response, a linear discriminant analysis based on week-3 changes in clonality and diversity was built using the R MASS and caret packages. TCRdb limited this immuneACCESS table to in-frame rearrangements with V and J called. A share of clones is missing; checked studies link under half to unresolved V genes, and the rest is unexplained. V, J and clone size reflect that table, while D and trimming were determined from the DNA. The sample yields 7,500 to 8,500 clones; 88% were counted once. Roughly 2.1% of the sample lies in the top ten.

This clone was counted once. Its antigen is currently not known. No base-level quality is on record; no much larger clone is a single base apart. The sequences come from blood, collected from a patient treated with checkpoint blockade. The rearranged chain carries TRBV6-6 and TRBJ1-5, and possibly TRBD1, on 5 matching bases. The sequence was obtained from a human donor with melanoma. The nucleotide sequence reads as follows: TGTGCCAGCAGTCAGGCGGGGGGAAAGGGTCAGCCCCAGCATTTT. It specifies CASSQAGGKGQPQHF.